This T cell receptor beta chain was observed in a study of early T cells in non-severe SARS-CoV-2 infection. Overall study context: Sequenced bulk RNA came from whole blood that was unsorted, and chains were unpaired. Study findings and constraints: A preference for anti-spike CD8 responses marked VDJdb matching, which missed private and CD4 specificities.

The protocol attached unique molecular identifiers to individual cDNA molecules. One entry per CDR3 protein, called by TCRdb with MiXCR from the 5' RACE reads. The repertoire includes roughly 70,000 distinct CDR3 sequences, 20% to 25% of them detected once, and more than 15% sits in the top ten. This clonotype has a count of ten or more. What it binds is unknown. The TCR comes from an adult who was a healthcare worker with PCR-confirmed SARS-CoV-2 infection or an uninfected control (not recorded which). The source material was whole blood, sampled at baseline.

CDR3 nucleotides: TGTGCCAGCAGCTTAGGACTGAACAATGAGCAGTTCTTC. Translated, it gives CASSLGLNNEQFF. J is TRBJ2-1 and V is TRBV11-2; D not certain. The length of the CDR3 is 13 residues. CDR1 and CDR2 from the germline V gene are SGHAT and FQNNGV. Trimming cost V 1 base and J 5 bases, with 6 bases left between them. The full variable domain, in which reference TRBV11-2 and TRBJ2-1 provide the parts outside the CDR3, is EAGVAQSPRYKIIEKRQSVAFWCNPISGHATLYWYQQILGQGPKLLIQFQNNGVVDDSQLPKDRFSAERLKGVDSTLKIQPAKLEDSAVYLCASSLGLNNEQFFGPGTRLTVL.